These 5 T cell receptor beta chains came from one sample sequenced in a study of Ad26.COV2.S vaccination and SARS-CoV-2 variants. Stated treatment: some 20 received Ad26.COV2.S at low or high dose, single or two shots; about 5 received placebo; per-sample allocation not given. Day 63 after the first injection of vaccine or placebo was the sampling time. TCRdb's table, derived via immunoSEQ multiplex PCR, lists solely in-frame clones and lacks some. The repertoire holds around 340,000 clones, 85% to 90% seen once, with approximately 5% in the top ten. The sample here was peripheral blood, taken in a trial of Ad26.COV2.S vaccine versus placebo. All receptors come from a person between 18 and 60 years old who received the Ad26.COV2.S COVID-19 vaccine or a placebo.

This chain links TRBV28 with TRBJ2-7; 11 bases line up with TRBD1. Germline V gives CDR1 MDHEN, CDR2 SYDVKM. This CDR3 is 15 amino acids long. J lost 7 bases, V lost 8 bases, and 13 bases had no gene match. CDR3 amino acids: CASSSPGTGGGEQYF. CDR3 bases: TGTGCCAGCTCAAGCCCCGGGACAGGGGGAGGTGAGCAGTACTTC. Looking up the rest from reference TRBV28 and TRBJ2-7 gives the full variable domain: DVKVTQSSRYLVKRTGEKVFLECVQDMDHENMFWYRQDPGLGLRLIYFSYDVKMKEKGDIPEGYSVSREKKERFSLILESASTNQTSMYLCASSSPGTGGGEQYFGPGTRLTVT.

This chain connects TRBV28 to TRBJ1-3; tentatively, D is TRBD1 (5 bases). In germline, CDR1 is MDHEN, CDR2 SYDVKM. This CDR3 contains 13 residues. V lost 3 bases and J 2 bases, leaving 5 bases between the germline ends. In DNA, the CDR3 is TGTGCCAGCAGTTTGGGGCCTGGAAACACCATATATTTT. Protein sequence: CASSLGPGNTIYF. Full variable domain (missing parts from reference TRBV28 and TRBJ1-3): DVKVTQSSRYLVKRTGEKVFLECVQDMDHENMFWYRQDPGLGLRLIYFSYDVKMKEKGDIPEGYSVSREKKERFSLILESASTNQTSMYLCASSLGPGNTIYFGEGSWLTVV.

The chain carries TRBV5-4 and TRBJ2-1; maybe TRBD2 (6 bases). The germline V gene has CDR1 SGHNT and CDR2 YYREEE (reference sequence). Trimming removed 2 bases from V and 5 bases from J, with 8 bases in between. This CDR3 has 13 residues. The CDR3 DNA reads TGTGCCAGCAGCTTCCTAGCGAACAATGAGCAGTTCTTC. Protein product: CASSFLANNEQFF.

Worth noting for this clone: Other DNA sequences within the sample encode an identical CDR3. Here the CDR3 DNA reads TGCGCCAGCAGCCCCGGAACCTACGAGCAGTACTTC. Its protein is CASSPGTYEQYF. The chain is built from TRBV5-1 and TRBJ2-7; unclear D gene. The V gene lost 4 bases and the J gene lost 2 bases, with 7 bases spanning the gap. CDR1 is SGHRS, CDR2 YFSETQ, per germline. The CDR3 runs to 12 residues.

The chain recombines TRBV7-9 with TRBJ2-7; D ambiguous. The germline V and J ends were trimmed by 0 bases and 2 bases, with 8 bases remaining between them. The germline CDR1 and CDR2 sequences are SEHNR and FQNEAQ (reference sequence). CDR3 length: 14 amino acids. The CDR3 nucleotides read TGTGCCAGCAGCTTAGCGGCTACTACCTACGAGCAGTACTTC. It encodes CASSLAATTYEQYF. The full variable domain, with the rest looked up from reference TRBV7-9 and TRBJ2-7, is DTGVSQNPRHKITKRGQNVTFRCDPISEHNRLYWYRQTLGQGPEFLTYFQNEAQLEKSRLLSDRFSAERPKGSFSTLEIQRTEQGDSAMYLCASSLAATTYEQYFGPGTRLTVT.